A selection of T cell receptor beta chains follows, all from one sample in a study of T cells in Graves' hyperthyroidism and ophthalmopathy. TCRdb processed the multiplex PCR reads anew with MiXCR; each CDR3 protein has one entry. The sample lists more than 300,000 distinct CDR3 sequences, roughly a sixth occurring once. Sample: blood. These receptors all come from a woman in her twenties or thirties with Graves' hyperthyroidism that later progressed to Graves' ophthalmopathy. Both conserved end residues are part of each CDR3. The D gene is left open where the match is weak. Clone sizes are given selectively: once, few, many, or a class where the clone is expanded.

CDR3aa: CASSMNTEAFF
CDR3nt: TGTGCCAGTAGTATGAACACTGAAGCTTTCTTT
abundance: many
v_gene: TRBV19
len: 11
j_gene: TRBJ1-1
d_gene: -

CDR3aa: CATSSDRGSGQPQHF
CDR3nt: TGTGCCACCAGCAGTGACAGGGGAAGCGGGCAGCCCCAGCATTTT
abundance: -
v_gene: TRBV15
len: 15
j_gene: TRBJ1-5
d_gene: TRBD1

CDR3aa: CSARDLPDAWREGHLTEQFF
CDR3nt: TGCAGTGCTAGAGATCTACCCGATGCCTGGCGGGAGGGACATCTCACTGAGCAGTTCTTC
abundance: -
v_gene: TRBV20-1
len: 20
j_gene: TRBJ2-1
d_gene: TRBD2

CDR3aa: CASNRLGGRGTEAFF
CDR3nt: TGTGCCAGCAACCGTTTAGGGGGCAGGGGCACTGAAGCTTTCTTT
abundance: many
v_gene: TRBV2
len: 15
j_gene: TRBJ1-1
d_gene: TRBD1

CDR3aa: CASSLTSVVETQYF
CDR3nt: TGTGCCAGCAGCTTAACTAGCGTGGTCGAGACCCAGTACTTC
abundance: many
v_gene: TRBV7-9
len: 14
j_gene: TRBJ2-5
d_gene: TRBD2

CDR3aa: CASSLDRLNTEAFF
CDR3nt: TGTGCCAGCAGCTTAGACAGGCTGAACACTGAAGCTTTCTTT
abundance: many
v_gene: TRBV5-1
len: 14
j_gene: TRBJ1-1
d_gene: -

CDR3aa: CATHPGLAGKSYNEQFF
CDR3nt: TGTGCCACCCACCCGGGACTAGCGGGAAAATCCTACAATGAGCAGTTCTTC
abundance: -
v_gene: TRBV28
len: 17
j_gene: TRBJ2-1
d_gene: TRBD2

CDR3aa: CASSPRTSGSSTDTQYF
CDR3nt: TGTGCCAGCAGCCCCAGGACTAGCGGGTCCTCCACAGATACGCAGTATTTT
abundance: many
v_gene: TRBV3-1
len: 17
j_gene: TRBJ2-3
d_gene: TRBD2

CDR3aa: CAWSKLTWGRGEQYF
CDR3nt: TGTGCCTGGAGTAAGCTAACCTGGGGCAGGGGCGAGCAGTACTTC
abundance: many
v_gene: TRBV30
len: 15
j_gene: TRBJ2-7
d_gene: -

CDR3aa: CASTRTAGDPIGDEQFF
CDR3nt: TGTGCCAGCACACGTACAGCGGGAGACCCGATCGGCGATGAGCAGTTCTTC
abundance: -
v_gene: TRBV7-9
len: 17
j_gene: TRBJ2-1
d_gene: TRBD2

CDR3aa: CASSPRDRGNTEAFF
CDR3nt: TGTGCCAGCAGCCCCCGAGACAGGGGGAACACTGAAGCTTTCTTT
abundance: -
v_gene: TRBV12-3/TRBV12-4
len: 15
j_gene: TRBJ1-1
d_gene: TRBD1

CDR3aa: CASSLRTGPGNEQFF
CDR3nt: TGTGCCAGCTCACTACGGACAGGGCCGGGCAATGAGCAGTTCTTC
abundance: many
v_gene: TRBV18
len: 15
j_gene: TRBJ2-1
d_gene: TRBD1

CDR3aa: CASTKTGGVGVYGYTF
CDR3nt: TGTGCCAGCACCAAAACTGGAGGGGTGGGAGTCTATGGCTACACCTTC
abundance: many
v_gene: TRBV27
len: 16
j_gene: TRBJ1-2
d_gene: -

CDR3aa: CATSRGRGAAEKLFF
CDR3nt: TGTGCCACCAGCAGAGGAAGGGGGGCTGCTGAAAAACTGTTTTTT
abundance: many
v_gene: TRBV15
len: 15
j_gene: TRBJ1-4
d_gene: -

CDR3aa: CASSWGQGLDYEQYF
CDR3nt: TGTGCCAGCAGCTGGGGACAGGGTCTTGACTACGAGCAGTACTTC
abundance: -
v_gene: TRBV7-9
len: 15
j_gene: TRBJ2-7
d_gene: TRBD1

CDR3aa: CASSYLDFPYEQYF
CDR3nt: TGTGCCAGCAGTTACTTGGACTTCCCCTACGAGCAGTACTTC
abundance: many
v_gene: TRBV6-1
len: 14
j_gene: TRBJ2-7
d_gene: -

CDR3aa: CSASSTSGIQDTQYF
CDR3nt: TGCAGTGCTAGTTCGACTAGCGGGATACAAGATACGCAGTATTTT
abundance: many
v_gene: TRBV20-1
len: 15
j_gene: TRBJ2-3
d_gene: TRBD2

CDR3aa: CASSYPWGVNYGYTF
CDR3nt: TGTGCCAGCAGCTATCCTTGGGGAGTTAACTATGGCTACACCTTC
abundance: few
v_gene: TRBV3-1
len: 15
j_gene: TRBJ1-2
d_gene: -

CDR3aa: CSSTSGGITDTQYF
CDR3nt: TGCAGTTCTACTTCGGGAGGGATCACAGATACGCAGTATTTT
abundance: many
v_gene: TRBV29-1
len: 14
j_gene: TRBJ2-3
d_gene: TRBD2

CDR3aa: CASSLFRDVFFTGELFF
CDR3nt: TGTGCCAGCAGCTTATTCAGGGATGTTTTTTTTACCGGGGAGCTGTTTTTT
abundance: -
v_gene: TRBV7-9
len: 17
j_gene: TRBJ2-2
d_gene: -

CDR3aa: CASSTTGSIWNEQFF
CDR3nt: TGCGCCAGCAGCACGACAGGGTCGATTTGGAATGAGCAGTTCTTC
abundance: few
v_gene: TRBV5-1
len: 15
j_gene: TRBJ2-1
d_gene: TRBD1

CDR3aa: CASRQGVENTEAFF
CDR3nt: TGTGCCAGCAGACAGGGGGTAGAGAACACTGAAGCTTTCTTT
abundance: -
v_gene: TRBV6-2/TRBV6-3
len: 14
j_gene: TRBJ1-1
d_gene: TRBD1

CDR3aa: CASTLWTGEEEKLFF
CDR3nt: TGTGCCAGTACTCTCTGGACAGGGGAAGAAGAAAAACTGTTTTTT
abundance: many
v_gene: TRBV19
len: 15
j_gene: TRBJ1-4
d_gene: TRBD1

CDR3aa: CSVVMKGSGSGEQYF
CDR3nt: TGCAGCGTTGTCATGAAGGGTTCCGGGTCAGGCGAGCAGTACTTC
abundance: many
v_gene: TRBV29-1
len: 15
j_gene: TRBJ2-7
d_gene: -

CDR3aa: CASSLFPSGESGELFF
CDR3nt: TGTGCCAGCAGCTTATTTCCTAGCGGGGAATCCGGGGAGCTGTTTTTT
abundance: many
v_gene: TRBV11-2
len: 16
j_gene: TRBJ2-2
d_gene: TRBD2

CDR3aa: CASTLAGPADTQYF
CDR3nt: TGTGCCAGCACCCTAGCGGGGCCCGCAGATACGCAGTATTTT
abundance: many
v_gene: TRBV2
len: 14
j_gene: TRBJ2-3
d_gene: TRBD2

CDR3aa: CSARGLASDTDTQYF
CDR3nt: TGCAGTGCTAGAGGACTAGCGTCGGACACAGATACGCAGTATTTT
abundance: many
v_gene: TRBV20-1
len: 15
j_gene: TRBJ2-3
d_gene: TRBD2